This TCR beta chain was sequenced during a study of blood T cell repertoires in COVID-19. The CDR3 is 15 residues long. V shed 7 bases, J shed 6 bases, and the junction held 11 bases outside the gene matches. Germline V gene lookup returns CDR1 LNHDA and CDR2 SQIVND (reference sequence). Here immunoSEQ multiplex PCR was the method, and the copy in TCRdb shows in-frame clones only, minus some. This table holds some 150,000 clones, around 89% found once. Material: PBMCs or T cells enriched from blood (not recorded which). The rearrangement links TRBV19 to TRBJ2-2; TRBD1 aligns across 7 bases. This sequence was found in a woman aged 25 to 39 with acute COVID-19. CDR3: CASTTTGNYPGELFF. The CDR3 nucleotides are TGTGCCAGTACTACGACAGGGAATTATCCCGGGGAGCTGTTTTTT. Full variable domain (outside the CDR3, taken from reference TRBV19 and TRBJ2-2): DGGITQSPKYLFRKEGQNVTLSCEQNLNHDAMYWYRQDPGQGLRLIYYSQIVNDFQKGDIAEGYSVSREKKESFPLTVTSAQKNPTAFYLCASTTTGNYPGELFFGEGSRLTVL.